The source of this T cell receptor (beta chain) is a study of shared T cell receptors in the human thymus. Data came from immunoSEQ multiplex PCR; TCRdb stores just in-frame clones and leaves some out. The sample lists 500,000 to 750,000 clones; around 89% were seen once. Trimming pared 2 bases from V and 3 bases from J, leaving 15 bases between. The CDR3 has 15 amino acids. Germline CDR1 and CDR2: SGHDT and YYEEEE. The sample was also reused in another study, on human thymus T cells. Per that study: Unrelated individuals had highly overlapping thymic repertoires, as reported in related research.

The TCR was taken from a boy in the first two years of life with a congenital heart defect. Sequenced sample: thymocytes. The rearrangement joins TRBV5-6 to TRBJ2-7, with D possibly TRBD2 on 6 matching bases. CDR3 residues: CASSFREEGLYEQYF. Here the CDR3 DNA reads TGTGCCAGCAGCTTCAGGGAGGAGGGCCTCTACGAGCAGTACTTC.